These 13 T cell receptor beta chains came from one sample sequenced in a study of blood T cells in healthy people across ages. The second PCR ran 7 to 11 cycles with a sample-barcoded 5' primer and J-beta primers. TCRdb passed the 5' RACE reads through MiXCR, listing each CDR3 protein once. The sample consists of some 700,000 distinct CDR3 sequences, over 20% of them appearing once. Sequencing was performed on blood. All receptors derive from a man aged 70 or older in good health.

CDR3 nucleotides: TGTGCCAGCAGCTCAGGACAGGGAATAGAGACCCAGTACTTC. Its protein product is CASSSGQGIETQYF. The chain is built from TRBV12-3 or TRBV12-4 and TRBJ2-5; TRBD1 matches 8 bases. With V trimmed by 6 bases and J by 4 bases, 7 bases remained unmatched. The CDR3 extends over 14 amino acids.

This rearrangement joins TRBV20-1 to TRBJ1-2, with 7 nucleotides matching TRBD1. The V segment lost 8 bases and the J segment 1 base; nucleotides outside the gene matches: 7. CDR1 is DFQATT and CDR2 is SNEGSKA in the germline V gene (reference sequence). This CDR3 has 13 residues. The CDR3 DNA sequence: TGCAGTCTGGACAGGCCGCTTAACTATGGCTACACCTTC. It yields the protein CSLDRPLNYGYTF.

This clonotype turned up a few times. This chain connects TRBV12-3 or TRBV12-4 to TRBJ1-3; no firm D call. The V and J ends lost 6 bases and 4 bases respectively, with 13 bases between them. This CDR3 region has 14 residues. CDR3 nucleotide sequence: TGTGCCAGCAGCCTCCTGCGGGTGGGAAACACCATATATTTT. The encoded protein is CASSLLRVGNTIYF.

V gene TRBV24-1 combines with J gene TRBJ2-1; D is perhaps TRBD2 (6 bases). The CDR3 is made up of 17 amino acids. The V and J ends lost 3 bases and 0 bases respectively, with 14 bases between them. Germline CDR1 reads KGHDR; CDR2 reads SFDVKD. The CDR3 sequence: CATSDPGTPASYNEQFF. DNA for the CDR3: TGTGCCACCAGTGATCCGGGGACTCCAGCCTCCTACAATGAGCAGTTCTTC.

The chain has TRBV25-1 and TRBJ1-4; no clear D. Germline V gene lookup returns CDR1 MGHDK and CDR2 SYGVNS. Trimming took off 2 bases at V and 4 bases at J, with 11 bases between the two ends. This CDR3 has 15 amino acids. In DNA form, the CDR3 reads TGTGCCAGCAGTGAACCATCACGGGATAATGAAAAACTGTTTTTT. The encoded protein is CASSEPSRDNEKLFF.

In this sample, this clonotype turned up once. The V and J genes are TRBV20-1 and TRBJ2-7, with 7 bases lining up with TRBD2. Germline V gives CDR1 DFQATT, CDR2 SNEGSKA (reference sequence). With 5 bases clipped from V and 6 bases from J, the junction kept 16 bases outside the gene matches. The CDR3 has 15 amino acids. The chain's CDR3 is CSADVKRGPYIEQYF. CDR3 nucleotides: TGCAGTGCTGACGTTAAGCGGGGACCGTACATCGAGCAGTACTTC.

This clonotype was recorded a few times. The genes are TRBV11-1 and TRBJ2-5; 7 bases fit TRBD2. The J call may be mistaken, given a closer DNA end match to TRBJ2-1. The CDR3 sequence is 13 residues long. CDR1 and CDR2 from the germline V gene are SGHAT and FQDESV (reference sequence). CDR3 nucleotides: TGTGCCAGCAGCCCGACTAGCTGGCATGAGCAGTTCTTC. Amino acids: CASSPTSWHEQFF.

This rearrangement joins TRBV11-2 to TRBJ2-1; 12 positions match TRBD2. CDR3 length: 15 residues. Looked up from germline, CDR1 is SGHAT and CDR2 is FQNNGV. With V trimmed by 5 bases and J by 6 bases, 5 bases remained unmatched. The chain's CDR3 is CASSPTSGGFNEQFF. CDR3 DNA sequence: TGTGCCAGCAGCCCGACTAGCGGGGGATTCAATGAGCAGTTCTTC.

This clonotype was seen a handful of times. This sequence joins TRBV20-1 and TRBJ1-2, with D hard to call. CDR1 and CDR2 from the germline V gene are DFQATT and SNEGSKA (reference sequence). Trimming shortened V by 6 bases and J by 7 bases, and 15 bases separated the two germline ends. CDR3 length equals 12 residues. CDR3 loop: CSAASEDRGYTF. The CDR3 DNA sequence: TGCAGTGCCGCCTCGGAGGACCGTGGCTACACCTTC.

The chain couples TRBV29-1 to TRBJ1-2, with TRBD1 matching over 8 bases. J lost 5 bases, V lost 6 bases, and 8 bases had no gene match. The CDR3 contains 13 residues. Germline V gene lookup returns CDR1 SQVTM and CDR2 ANQGSEA. The CDR3 spells CSVPLRGLYGYTF. CDR3 DNA: TGCAGCGTGCCTCTCAGGGGGCTTTATGGCTACACCTTC. Looking up the rest from reference TRBV29-1 and TRBJ1-2 gives the full variable domain: SAVISQKPSRDICQRGTSLTIQCQVDSQVTMMFWYRQQPGQSLTLIATANQGSEATYESGFVIDKFPISRPNLTFSTLTVSNMSPEDSSIYLCSVPLRGLYGYTFGSGTRLTVV.

The sample holds a few counts of this clonotype. The V gene is TRBV18, the J gene TRBJ2-3; perhaps TRBD2 as D (5 bases). Germline V gene sequence: CDR1 KGHSH, CDR2 LQKENI. This CDR3 comprises 16 residues. Trimming took off 2 bases at V and 7 bases at J, with 19 bases between the two ends. The CDR3 nucleotides are TGTGCCAGCTCACCAGAGAGGGCGCCTATCCGAAATACGCAGTATTTT. Residues: CASSPERAPIRNTQYF.

This clonotype was detected a few times. V is TRBV3-1 and J is TRBJ2-5; no reliable D call. Matching the DNA end better, TRBJ2-1 makes the J call doubtful. The CDR3 consists of 13 residues. From germline, CDR1 is LGHDT and CDR2 YNNKEL (reference sequence). Here the CDR3 reads CASSQDPLGEQFF. The CDR3 DNA reads TGTGCCAGCAGCCAAGATCCCCTGGGTGAGCAGTTCTTC.

This clonotype came up many times. The chain has TRBV28 and TRBJ2-5, with D possibly matching TRBD1 (6 bases). Germline loops: CDR1 MDHEN, CDR2 SYDVKM. The CDR3 contains 15 residues. V gave up 2 bases and J gave up 0 bases, with 10 bases separating them. In DNA form, the CDR3 reads TGTGCCAGCAGTTTAGGACAGCCGAACCAAGAGACCCAGTACTTC. Translation: CASSLGQPNQETQYF.